A single T cell receptor beta chain is shown here with its context. Trimming stripped 1 base from V and 5 bases from J, with 11 bases between. The germline V gene encodes CDR1 LGHNA and CDR2 YSLEER. The CDR3 is 14 residues long. Libraries were prepared by immunoSEQ multiplex PCR; TCRdb keeps only in-frame clonotypes and omits some of them. The sample lists about 72,000 clones, less than 95% occurring once. This specimen comes from a study of T cell changes during pregnancy in multiple sclerosis. The sequenced sample was peripheral blood, obtained in the second trimester of pregnancy. The source of this sequence is a female donor with multiple sclerosis, enrolled in a pregnancy study. The chain uses TRBV4-3 and TRBJ1-2; D is unclear. The CDR3 protein is CASSQAGRGYGYTF. The CDR3 bases are TGCGCCAGCAGCCAAGCCGGGCGGGGTTATGGCTACACCTTC.